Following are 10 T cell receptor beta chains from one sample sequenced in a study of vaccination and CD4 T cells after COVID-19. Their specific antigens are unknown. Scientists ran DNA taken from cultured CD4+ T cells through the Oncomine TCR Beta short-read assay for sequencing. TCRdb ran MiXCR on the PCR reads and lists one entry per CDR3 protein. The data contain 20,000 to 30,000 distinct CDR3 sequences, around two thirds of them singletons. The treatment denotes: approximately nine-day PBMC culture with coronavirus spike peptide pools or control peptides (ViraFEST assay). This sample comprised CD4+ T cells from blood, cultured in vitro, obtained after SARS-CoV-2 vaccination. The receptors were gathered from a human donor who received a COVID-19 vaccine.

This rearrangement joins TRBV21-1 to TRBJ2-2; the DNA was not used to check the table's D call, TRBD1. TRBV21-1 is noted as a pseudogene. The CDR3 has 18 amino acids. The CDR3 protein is CASSNSLAGYPLTGELFF. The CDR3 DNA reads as TGTGCCAGCAGCAACTCTCTAGCTGGGTACCCCCTCACCGGGGAGCTGTTTTTT.

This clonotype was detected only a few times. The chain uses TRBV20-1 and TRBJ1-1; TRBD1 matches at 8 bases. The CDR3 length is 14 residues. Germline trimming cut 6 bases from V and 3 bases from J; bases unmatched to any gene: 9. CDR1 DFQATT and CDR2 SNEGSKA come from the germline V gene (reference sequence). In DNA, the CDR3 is TGCAGTGCCCATGACAGGGGTGGGGACACTGAAGCTTTCTTT. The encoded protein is CSAHDRGGDTEAFF.

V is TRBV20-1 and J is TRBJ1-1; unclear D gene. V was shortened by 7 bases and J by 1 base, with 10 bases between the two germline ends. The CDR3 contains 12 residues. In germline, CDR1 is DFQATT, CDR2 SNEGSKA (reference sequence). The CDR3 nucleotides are TGCAGTGTGGGCAGAAGGAACACTGAAGCTTTCTTT. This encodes CSVGRRNTEAFF.

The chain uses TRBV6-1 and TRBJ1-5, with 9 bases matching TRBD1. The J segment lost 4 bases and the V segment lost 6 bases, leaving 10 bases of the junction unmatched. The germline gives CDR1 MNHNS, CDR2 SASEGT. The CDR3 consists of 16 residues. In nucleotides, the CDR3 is TGTGCCAGCAGGCCACAGGGGGCGAATAAGAATCAGCCCCAGCATTTT. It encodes CASRPQGANKNQPQHF.

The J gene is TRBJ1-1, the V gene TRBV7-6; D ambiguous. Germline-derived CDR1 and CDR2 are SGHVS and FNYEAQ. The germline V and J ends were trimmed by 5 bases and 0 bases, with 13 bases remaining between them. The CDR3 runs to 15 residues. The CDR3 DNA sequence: TGTGCCAGCAGCAAGTTCGGAGGGATGAACACTGAAGCTTTCTTT. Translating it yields CASSKFGGMNTEAFF. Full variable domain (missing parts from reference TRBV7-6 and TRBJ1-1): GAGVSQSPRYKVTKRGQDVALRCDPISGHVSLYWYRQALGQGPEFLTYFNYEAQQDKSGLPNDRFSAERPEGSISTLTIQRTEQRDSAMYRCASSKFGGMNTEAFFGQGTRLTVV.

This CDR3 is CASSPTTSGGPHTGELFF. The CDR3 DNA follows: TGTGCCAGCAGCCCAACGACTAGCGGGGGCCCCCACACCGGGGAGCTGTTTTTT. This sequence joins TRBV7-7 and TRBJ2-2, with 12 nucleotides matching TRBD2. The CDR3 totals 18 residues. V lost 5 bases to trimming and J lost 3 bases; unmatched junction nucleotides: 10. Germline-derived CDR1 and CDR2 are SSHAT and FNYEAQ (reference sequence).

In DNA, the CDR3 is TGTGCCAGCCAATCCCTGGGGGCCCATCAGCCCCAGCATTTT. It is translated as CASQSLGAHQPQHF. The chain links TRBV2 to TRBJ1-5, with a possible D match to TRBD1 (6 bases). The CDR3 is 14 amino acids. V shed 8 bases and J shed 5 bases, with 16 bases lying between them. Per the germline V gene, CDR1 is SNHLY and CDR2 is FYNNEI.

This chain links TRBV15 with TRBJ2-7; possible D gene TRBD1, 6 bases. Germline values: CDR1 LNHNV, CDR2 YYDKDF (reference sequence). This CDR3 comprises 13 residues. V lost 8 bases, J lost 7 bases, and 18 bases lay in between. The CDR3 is CATATGIRVEQYF. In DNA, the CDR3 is TGTGCCACCGCAACAGGGATACGGGTGGAGCAGTACTTC.

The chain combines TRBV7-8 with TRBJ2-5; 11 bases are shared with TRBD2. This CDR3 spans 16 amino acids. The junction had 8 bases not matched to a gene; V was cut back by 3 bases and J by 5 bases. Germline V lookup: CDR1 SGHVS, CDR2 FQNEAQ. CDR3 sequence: CASSFLSGGDGETQYF. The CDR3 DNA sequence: TGTGCCAGCAGCTTCCTTAGCGGGGGGGACGGGGAGACCCAGTACTTC.

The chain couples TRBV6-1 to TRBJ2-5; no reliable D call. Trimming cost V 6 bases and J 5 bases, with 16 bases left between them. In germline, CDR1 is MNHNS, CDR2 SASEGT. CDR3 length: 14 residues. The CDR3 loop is CASRQSRARETQYF. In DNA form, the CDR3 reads TGTGCCAGCAGGCAATCTAGAGCCAGGGAGACCCAGTACTTC.